Presented here are 4 T cell receptor beta chains from one specimen sequenced in a study of cytomegalovirus exposure and HLA in healthy donors. PCR was performed using 60 Vbeta and 13 Jbeta primers. This table comes from immunoSEQ multiplex PCR, and its TCRdb copy is limited to in-frame clones, with some not included. This sample yields over 95,000 clones, of which roughly three quarters are seen a single time; roughly 2% belongs to the top ten. What was sequenced was PBMCs. Receptors were obtained from a man in his forties in good health and CMV-seronegative.

This chain joins TRBV2 and TRBJ2-7; 12 nucleotides align to TRBD2. There are 15 residues in the CDR3. Germline CDR1 reads SNHLY; CDR2 reads FYNNEI. With 6 bases clipped from V and 6 bases from J, the junction kept 9 bases outside the gene matches. The CDR3 spells CASRKSSGGALEQYF. As DNA, the CDR3 is TGTGCCAGCAGGAAATCTAGCGGGGGGGCTCTCGAGCAGTACTTC. The full variable domain, rest sourced from reference TRBV2 and TRBJ2-7, is EPEVTQTPSHQVTQMGQEVILRCVPISNHLYFYWYRQILGQKVEFLVSFYNNEISEKSEIFDDQFSVERPDGSNFTLKIRSTKLEDSAMYFCASRKSSGGALEQYFGPGTRLTVT.

This clone was found a few times. The germline gene is not matched at one end of the junction; a read error may be the cause. The CDR3 sequence: CSSSPVPGTGSMNTEAFF. In DNA form, the CDR3 reads TGTTCCAGCAGCCCAGTCCCGGGGACAGGGTCCATGAACACTGAAGCTTTCTTT. The V and J genes are TRBV7-9 and TRBJ1-1; 9 bases line up with TRBD1. Germline assignment: CDR1 SEHNR and CDR2 FQNEAQ (reference sequence). The CDR3 has 18 residues.

V gene TRBV29-1 combines with J gene TRBJ1-4; D is unclear. Germline V gene lookup returns CDR1 SQVTM and CDR2 ANQGSEA. V lost 1 base to trimming and J lost 8 bases, with 11 bases between them. This CDR3 is 13 amino acids long. CDR3: CSVEGAGGEKLFF. CDR3 DNA sequence: TGCAGCGTTGAAGGGGCGGGAGGAGAAAAACTGTTTTTT.

The chain is built from TRBV18 and TRBJ1-6; 7 bases fit TRBD1. The germline V gene has CDR1 KGHSH and CDR2 LQKENI. The CDR3 consists of 15 residues. The V and J ends lost 1 base and 8 bases, in that order; junction bases with no gene match: 5. CDR3 in amino acids: CASSPLARGDSPLHF. CDR3 sequence (DNA): TGTGCCAGCTCACCACTGGCCAGGGGGGATTCACCCCTCCACTTT.